Presented here are 21 T cell receptor beta chains from one specimen sequenced in a study of blood T cell repertoires in COVID-19. Assay used: immunoSEQ multiplex PCR; TCRdb lists only in-frame clones, some missing. The profile covers approximately 220,000 clones, with around 85% appearing a single time and roughly 3.8% taken by the ten largest. The sample comprised PBMCs or T cells enriched from blood (not recorded which). All receptors derive from a woman aged 40 to 50 with acute COVID-19.

V and J are TRBV21-1 and TRBJ1-4; the D segment call TRBD1 is taken from the table without a DNA check. TRBV21-1 is annotated as a pseudogene. This CDR3 is 17 amino acids long. CDR3 sequence reads: CASSKEGGGTSNEKLFF. The DNA for the CDR3 is TGTGCCAGCAGCAAAGAAGGAGGGGGCACGTCGAATGAAAAACTGTTTTTT.

This rearrangement joins TRBV27 to TRBJ2-1; the match to TRBD2 covers 7 bases. Trimming cost V 2 bases and J 8 bases; bases outside gene matches: 9. Looked up from germline, CDR1 is MNHEY and CDR2 is SMNVEV (reference sequence). The CDR3 is 15 residues long. This CDR3 reads CASSLRSGGTDEQFF. CDR3 sequence (DNA): TGTGCCAGCAGTTTACGGTCGGGGGGTACGGATGAGCAGTTCTTC.

The V gene is TRBV5-5, the J gene TRBJ2-7; possibly TRBD2 for D (5 bases). CDR3 length equals 16 residues. Between the trimmed V and J ends, which lost 1 base and 5 bases, there was a span of 19 bases. Germline V gives CDR1 SGHKS, CDR2 YYEKEE (reference sequence). CDR3 amino acids: CASSLLSLAPIHEQYF. The CDR3 region has the DNA TGTGCCAGCAGCTTGTTAAGTCTAGCCCCCATCCACGAGCAGTACTTC.

This clone was observed a single time. The chain recombines TRBV7-2 with TRBJ1-1; possibly TRBD1 for D (5 bases). This CDR3 is built from 16 residues. Trimming took off 5 bases at V and 3 bases at J, with 19 bases between the two ends. Germline V gene sequence: CDR1 SGHTA, CDR2 FQGNSA. The CDR3 nucleotides read TGTGCCAGCAGCCCTCGGTACGCCCGGGGGGACACTGAAGCTTTCTTT. Translated, it gives CASSPRYARGDTEAFF.

The chain carries TRBV27 and TRBJ2-1; D not certain. The germline V gene has CDR1 MNHEY and CDR2 SMNVEV (reference sequence). This CDR3 is 11 amino acids long. Trimming took off 3 bases at V and 7 bases at J, with 4 bases between the two ends. CDR3 DNA: TGTGCCAGCAGTTTCGGGAATGAGCAGTTCTTC. The encoded protein is CASSFGNEQFF.

The chain carries TRBV3-1 (or the pseudogene TRBV3-2) and TRBJ2-2, with a possible D match to TRBD2 (6 bases). This CDR3 spans 13 amino acids. V was shortened by 6 bases and J by 4 bases, with 9 bases between the two germline ends. Germline V lookup: CDR1 LGHDT, CDR2 YNNKEL (reference sequence). CDR3 DNA: TGTGCCAGCAGAAAGGGACTCACCGGGGAGCTGTTTTTT. Amino acids: CASRKGLTGELFF.

This chain joins TRBV29-1 and TRBJ2-2, with D perhaps matching TRBD2 (6 bases). CDR1 and CDR2 from the germline V gene are SQVTM and ANQGSEA. V was clipped by 6 bases and J by 1 base, with 18 bases between them. The CDR3 sequence is 16 residues long. The CDR3 loop is CSVLGGSGRNTGELFF. Here the CDR3 DNA reads TGCAGCGTCCTCGGAGGGTCAGGCCGGAACACCGGGGAGCTGTTTTTT.

This chain links TRBV5-1 with TRBJ2-7, with TRBD2 matching 9 bases. The V segment lost 2 bases and the J segment 6 bases; nucleotides outside the gene matches: 3. The CDR3 has 13 residues. Germline CDR1 is SGHRS and CDR2 is YFSETQ. The CDR3: CASSLGREGEQYF. CDR3 nucleotide sequence: TGCGCCAGCAGCTTAGGGCGGGAGGGCGAGCAGTACTTC.

The V gene is TRBV7-9, the J gene TRBJ2-3, with D possibly matching TRBD2 (5 bases). The CDR3 is 12 amino acids. Germline loops: CDR1 SEHNR, CDR2 FQNEAQ (reference sequence). Trimming took 5 bases from V and 7 from J, leaving 10 bases between them. CDR3 sequence reads: CASSVGEYTQYF. Written as DNA, the CDR3 is TGTGCCAGCAGCGTCGGGGAGTATACGCAGTATTTT.

This chain links TRBV6-5 with TRBJ1-5, with TRBD1 matching over 8 bases. V was clipped by 6 bases and J by 6 bases; unmatched bases: 4. This CDR3 is 13 amino acids long. Germline lookup yields CDR1 MNHEY and CDR2 SVGAGI. The CDR3 here is CASSQTGAQPQHF. Here the CDR3 DNA reads TGTGCCAGCAGCCAGACAGGGGCTCAGCCCCAGCATTTT.

The chain recombines TRBV13 with TRBJ2-5; tentatively, D is TRBD1 (6 bases). CDR3 length: 16 amino acids. The germline V gene encodes CDR1 PRHDT and CDR2 FYEKMQ (reference sequence). The ends were cut back, 0 bases at V and 5 bases at J, with 16 bases in the middle. The CDR3 reads CASSLGIGSDRETQYF. CDR3 nucleotides: TGTGCCAGCAGCTTAGGCATCGGCAGCGACAGGGAGACCCAGTACTTC.

The chain combines TRBV6-4 with TRBJ1-1; D remains unclear. CDR1 MRHNA and CDR2 SNTAGT come from the germline V gene. This CDR3 contains 13 residues. Trimming left V 8 bases short and J 4 bases short, with 14 bases between. The CDR3 sequence is CASRKEGTTEAFF. In DNA form, the CDR3 reads TGTGCCAGCCGGAAGGAGGGCACCACTGAAGCTTTCTTT.

This chain links TRBV19 with TRBJ1-3, with D hard to call. This CDR3 comprises 16 residues. Germline-derived CDR1 and CDR2 are LNHDA and SQIVND (reference sequence). Trimming pared 2 bases from V and 0 bases from J, leaving 11 bases between. Here the CDR3 reads CASSIIPGVSGNTIYF. In nucleotides, the CDR3 is TGTGCCAGTAGTATAATTCCGGGAGTCTCTGGAAACACCATATATTTT.

The rearrangement links TRBV28 to TRBJ1-5; 7 positions match TRBD1. V dropped 6 bases and J dropped 2; count of bases not matched to a gene: 19. The germline gives CDR1 MDHEN, CDR2 SYDVKM. The CDR3 sequence is 19 residues long. CDR3 region: CASRGGDRALAYGNQPQHF. In DNA form, the CDR3 reads TGTGCCAGCAGAGGGGGAGACAGGGCCCTCGCTTATGGCAATCAGCCCCAGCATTTT.

The V and J genes are TRBV28 and TRBJ1-4, with no clear D. Germline V gives CDR1 MDHEN, CDR2 SYDVKM. The CDR3 is 11 amino acids. V gave up 8 bases and J gave up 5 bases, with 6 bases separating them. The DNA of the CDR3 is TGTGCCAGCGGCTTAAATGAAAAACTGTTTTTT. Translation gives CASGLNEKLFF.

This clone was seen a few times. CDR3 residues: CASSLNGATVGPGELFF. The DNA of the CDR3 is TGTGCCAGCAGTTTAAATGGCGCCACTGTGGGCCCCGGGGAGCTGTTTTTT. This rearrangement joins TRBV27 to TRBJ2-2; D not resolved. V lost 2 bases to trimming and J lost 6 bases, with 19 bases between them. Germline CDR1 MNHEY, CDR2 SMNVEV (reference sequence). The CDR3 runs to 17 residues.

With respect to this clone: Other DNA sequences within the sample encode an identical CDR3. The chain is built from TRBV5-1 and TRBJ2-3; perhaps TRBD1 as D (5 bases). The CDR3 is made up of 14 amino acids. Germline lookup yields CDR1 SGHRS and CDR2 YFSETQ. V gave up 0 bases and J gave up 0 bases, with 5 bases separating them. The DNA for the CDR3 is TGCGCCAGCAGCTTGGCAGGGAGCACAGATACGCAGTATTTT. Amino acids: CASSLAGSTDTQYF.

The chain recombines TRBV24-1 with TRBJ2-1; TRBD2 agrees at 8 bases. V lost 5 bases and J lost 6; bases outside the gene matches: 17. In germline, CDR1 is KGHDR, CDR2 SFDVKD. The CDR3 runs to 18 residues. For the CDR3, the DNA is TGTGCCACCAGTGGACCTTCCAGGGGACTAGTGAGAGTCAATGAGCAGTTCTTC. Protein sequence: CATSGPSRGLVRVNEQFF.

The rearrangement uses TRBV11-3 and TRBJ2-2; 10 bases match TRBD1. The CDR3 length is 15 residues. Losses at the gene ends were 4 bases for V and 4 bases for J; bases not matched to a gene: 3. Germline assignment: CDR1 SGHNT and CDR2 YENEEA. The CDR3 here is CASSSDRGRTGELFF. The CDR3 DNA is TGTGCCAGCAGCTCTGACAGGGGGCGCACCGGGGAGCTGTTTTTT.

The CDR3 region is CASSPQGWAGELFF. CDR3 bases: TGTGCCAGCAGCCCCCAGGGCTGGGCCGGGGAGCTGTTTTTT. This sequence joins TRBV9 and TRBJ2-2, with a tentative D call TRBD1 (5 bases). V was cut by 4 bases and J by 6 bases, with 13 bases left in between. The CDR3 is 14 residues long. Germline V gene data show CDR1 as SGDLS and CDR2 as YYNGEE.

V usage is TRBV19 and J usage is TRBJ1-1; tentative D call: TRBD1 (6 bases). Per the germline V gene, CDR1 is LNHDA and CDR2 is SQIVND (reference sequence). V was shortened by 6 bases and J by 1 base, with 12 bases between the two germline ends. The CDR3 runs 14 residues. CDR3 bases: TGTGCCAGTAGCACTACAGGGAAGAACACTGAAGCTTTCTTT. This codes for CASSTTGKNTEAFF.